This TCR beta chain was identified in a study of shared clonotypes between healthy human individuals. Repertoires were generated with immunoSEQ multiplex PCR, while TCRdb's copy carries only in-frame clones and drops some. The sample carries some 2.4 million clones, 93% recorded once. Source material: naive CD4+ T cells from PBMCs. The sample's subset: CD45RA+ positively selected. The TCR was taken from a man in his late teens or twenties in good health. Some clones in this sample may be carry-over from other donors' samples.

The CDR3 DNA sequence: TGCGCCAGCAGCCAACGGCACATCGGGCCCTACGAGCAGTACTTC. This encodes CASSQRHIGPYEQYF. This rearrangement joins TRBV4-1 to TRBJ2-7; D unclear. The ends were cut back, 2 bases at V and 2 bases at J, with 13 bases in the middle. The CDR3 is made up of 15 amino acids. The V gene's germline CDR1 is MGHRA and CDR2 YSYEKL.